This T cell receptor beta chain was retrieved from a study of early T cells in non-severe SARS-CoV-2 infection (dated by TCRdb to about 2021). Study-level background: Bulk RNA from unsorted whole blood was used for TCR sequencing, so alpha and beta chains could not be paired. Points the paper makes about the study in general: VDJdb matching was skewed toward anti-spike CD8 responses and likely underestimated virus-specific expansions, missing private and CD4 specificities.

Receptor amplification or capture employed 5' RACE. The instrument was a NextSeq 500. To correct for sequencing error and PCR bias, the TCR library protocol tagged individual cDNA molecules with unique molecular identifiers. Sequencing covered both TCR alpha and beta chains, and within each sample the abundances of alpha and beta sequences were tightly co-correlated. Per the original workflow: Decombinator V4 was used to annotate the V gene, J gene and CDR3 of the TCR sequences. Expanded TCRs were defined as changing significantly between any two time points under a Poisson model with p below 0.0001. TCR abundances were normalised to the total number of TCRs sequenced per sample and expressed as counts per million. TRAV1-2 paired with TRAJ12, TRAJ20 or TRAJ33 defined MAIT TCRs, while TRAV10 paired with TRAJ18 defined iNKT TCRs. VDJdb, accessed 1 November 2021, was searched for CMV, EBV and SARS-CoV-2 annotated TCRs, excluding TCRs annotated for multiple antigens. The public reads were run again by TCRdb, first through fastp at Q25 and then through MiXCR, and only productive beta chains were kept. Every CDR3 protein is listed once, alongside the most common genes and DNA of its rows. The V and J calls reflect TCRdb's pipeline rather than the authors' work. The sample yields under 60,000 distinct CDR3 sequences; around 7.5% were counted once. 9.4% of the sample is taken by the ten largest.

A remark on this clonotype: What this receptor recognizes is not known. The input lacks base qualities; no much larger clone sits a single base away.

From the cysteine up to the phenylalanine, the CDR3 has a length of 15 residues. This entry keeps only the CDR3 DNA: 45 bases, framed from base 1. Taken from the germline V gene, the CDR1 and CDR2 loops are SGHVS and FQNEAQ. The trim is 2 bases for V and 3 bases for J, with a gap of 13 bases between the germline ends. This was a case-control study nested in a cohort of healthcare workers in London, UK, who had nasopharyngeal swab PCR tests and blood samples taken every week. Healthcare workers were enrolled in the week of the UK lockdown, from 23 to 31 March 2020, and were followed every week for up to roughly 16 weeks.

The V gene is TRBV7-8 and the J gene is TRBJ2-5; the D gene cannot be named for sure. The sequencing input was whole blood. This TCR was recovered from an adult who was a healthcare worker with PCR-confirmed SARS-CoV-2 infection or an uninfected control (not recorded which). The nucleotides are TGTGCCAGCAGCTTATCCGGCTTAATAGAAGAGACCCAGTACTTC. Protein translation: CASSLSGLIEETQYF. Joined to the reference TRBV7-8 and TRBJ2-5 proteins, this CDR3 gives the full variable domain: GAGVSQSPRYKVAKRGQDVALRCDPISGHVSLFWYQQALGQGPEFLTYFQNEAQLDKSGLPSDRFFAERPEGSVSTLKIQRTQQEDSAVYLCASSLSGLIEETQYFGPGTRLLVL.